This T cell receptor (beta chain) came from a study of T cells expressing NK-cell markers. Whole-study context: Seven HCMV-seropositive donors and one seronegative donor made up the eight sequenced donors.

The CDR3 consists of 15 residues. The germline CDR1 and CDR2 sequences are DFQATT and SNEGSKA (reference sequence). TCRdb re-analyzed the 5' RACE reads; it lists each CDR3 protein once, without DNA. The sample table includes 130,000 to 150,000 distinct CDR3 sequences. The sequenced sample was blood T cells: a sorted CD56 or NKG2C T cell subset, CD4+ or CD8+ T cells, or bulk PBMC T cells (not recorded which). This TCR derives from a man aged 18-30 years in good health. This chain uses TRBV20-1 with TRBJ2-3; TCRdb proposes TRBD1, but this gene call is untestable without DNA. The CDR3 reads CSARAKDRAADTQYF.